One and the same sample provided the 31 T cell receptor beta chains below, sequenced in a study of PD-L1 blockade in urothelial cancer. Noted time point: peripheral blood 6 weeks after treatment start. Sequencing was performed with immunoSEQ multiplex PCR; in TCRdb, only in-frame clones are kept and a portion is missing. The table records 29,000 or so clones, approximately 80% of them present only once. The sequences come from PBMCs, collected around atezolizumab (anti-PD-L1) treatment. These receptors originate from a man in his 70s with urothelial cancer.

The CDR3 sequence: CASRGGRRNQPQHF. Here the CDR3 DNA reads TGTGCCAGCAGAGGGGGCCGGAGAAATCAGCCCCAGCATTTT. The chain is built from TRBV6-1 and TRBJ1-5, with 7 bases lining up with TRBD1. The ends lost 6 bases at V and 4 bases at J; junction bases unmatched: 6. Germline V gives CDR1 MNHNS, CDR2 SASEGT. The CDR3 has 14 amino acids.

The chain is built from TRBV28 and TRBJ2-5; 9 bases line up with TRBD1. Trimming at V came to 6 bases and at J to 1 base, leaving 9 bases not matched to a gene. Germline-derived CDR1 and CDR2 are MDHEN and SYDVKM. This CDR3 contains 16 residues. The CDR3 coding sequence is TGTGCCAGCAGCCGCCCGGGACAGGGCCTCCAAGAGACCCAGTACTTC. Its protein is CASSRPGQGLQETQYF.

The table lists this clone with a few counts. In the same sample, other DNA sequences code for this CDR3. The CDR3 protein is CASSLWRLAGGPGELFF. CDR3 nucleotide sequence: TGTGCCAGCAGTTTATGGAGACTAGCGGGAGGGCCTGGGGAGCTGTTTTTT. The chain links TRBV28 to TRBJ2-2; TRBD2 aligns across 14 bases. J lost 8 bases, V lost 0 bases, and 5 bases had no gene match. CDR3 size: 17 residues. Germline CDR1 is MDHEN and CDR2 is SYDVKM.

A few counts support this clone. The chain links TRBV30 to TRBJ2-2, with 7 bases matching TRBD1. V lost 5 bases to trimming and J lost 6 bases; unmatched junction nucleotides: 3. Germline V lookup: CDR1 GTSNPN, CDR2 SVGIG (reference sequence). This CDR3 contains 12 residues. The CDR3 DNA reads TGTGCCTGGTCGACAGGGCCCGGGGAGCTGTTTTTT. Translation gives CAWSTGPGELFF.

The chain couples TRBV28 to TRBJ2-3; possible D gene TRBD1, 6 bases. The CDR3 sequence is 14 residues long. Trimming stripped 6 bases from V and 4 bases from J, with 14 bases between. Germline CDR1 is MDHEN and CDR2 is SYDVKM. As DNA, the CDR3 is TGTGCCAGCAGGTCCGGGACACTGCCAGATACGCAGTATTTT. It specifies CASRSGTLPDTQYF.

The chain employs TRBV7-3 and TRBJ1-3; D gene uncertain. The CDR3 is 13 amino acids. Trimming left V 2 bases short and J 4 bases short, with 6 bases between. The V gene's germline CDR1 is SGHTA and CDR2 FQGTGA. The CDR3 protein is CASSLGRGNTIYF. The CDR3 nucleotides read TGTGCCAGCAGCTTAGGCAGGGGAAACACCATATATTTT.

The rearrangement links TRBV30 to TRBJ2-2; D possibly corresponds to TRBD2 (5 bases). V dropped 0 bases and J dropped 7 bases, with 12 bases sitting between them. The germline V gene has CDR1 GTSNPN and CDR2 SVGIG (reference sequence). The length of the CDR3 is 14 residues. The CDR3 DNA reads TGTGCCTGGAGTGTAACCTATGAGGGCGGGGAGCTGTTTTTT. It yields the protein CAWSVTYEGGELFF. The complete variable domain, with remaining parts taken from reference TRBV30 and TRBJ2-2, reads SQTIHQWPATLVQPVGSPLSLECTVEGTSNPNLYWYRQAAGRGLQLLFYSVGIGQISSEVPQNLSASRPQDRQFILSSKKLLLSDSGFYLCAWSVTYEGGELFFGEGSRLTVL.

This chain links TRBV11-2 with TRBJ1-5, with 9 positions matching TRBD1. Germline V gene sequence: CDR1 SGHAT, CDR2 FQNNGV. This CDR3 is built from 15 residues. V shed 2 bases and J 6 bases; nucleotides not matched to a gene: 5. CDR3 sequence: CASSLKTGGGQPQHF. DNA of the CDR3: TGTGCCAGCAGCTTAAAAACAGGGGGCGGTCAGCCCCAGCATTTT.

The chain is built from TRBV7-3 and TRBJ1-2, with 7 bases lining up with TRBD1. The V gene end was trimmed by 5 bases and the J gene end by 3 bases; junction bases not matched to a gene: 3. Germline CDR1 and CDR2: SGHTA and FQGTGA. CDR3 length: 13 residues. This CDR3 is CASSNTGDYGYTF. The CDR3 nucleotides are TGTGCCAGCAGCAACACAGGGGACTATGGCTACACCTTC.

In the case of this clone: One end of the junction does not line up with germline, which may come from a read error. The chain combines TRBV4-2 with TRBJ1-6; 7 bases line up with TRBD1. Germline-derived CDR1 and CDR2 are LGHNA and YNFKEQ. This CDR3 region has 16 residues. CDR3 sequence: CASSQAARDSAYLRFF. CDR3 nucleotide sequence: TGTGCCAGCAGCCAAGCCGCCCGGGACAGCGCATACCTTCGTTTTTTT.

The chain carries TRBV5-4 and TRBJ1-1, with a tentative D call TRBD1 (5 bases). Germline CDR1 reads SGHNT; CDR2 reads YYREEE (reference sequence). This CDR3 has 16 residues. V lost 4 bases, J lost 3 bases, and 19 bases lay in between. CDR3 in amino acids: CASSEPENTGYTEAFF. The CDR3 bases are TGTGCCAGCAGCGAGCCGGAAAACACAGGCTACACTGAAGCTTTCTTT.

CDR3 in amino acids: CASSSDREEKLFF. CDR3 bases: TGTGCCAGCAGCTCGGACAGGGAGGAAAAACTGTTTTTT. The chain has TRBV7-6 and TRBJ1-4; TRBD1 matches 8 bases. The germline CDR1 and CDR2 sequences are SGHVS and FNYEAQ. V lost 4 bases, J lost 8 bases, and 3 bases stayed unmatched. The CDR3 spans 13 residues.

The V and J genes are TRBV5-1 and TRBJ2-2, with TRBD2 identical over 14 bases. Germline V gene lookup returns CDR1 SGHRS and CDR2 YFSETQ. Trimming removed 4 bases from V and 0 bases from J; junction bases left unmatched: 8. CDR3 length equals 19 residues. The CDR3 reads CASSRKGLAGATNTGELFF. The DNA for the CDR3 is TGCGCCAGCAGCAGGAAGGGACTAGCGGGAGCCACGAACACCGGGGAGCTGTTTTTT.

This clone was counted a few times. V is TRBV2 and J is TRBJ1-5; D is ambiguous. CDR1 is SNHLY and CDR2 is FYNNEI in the germline V gene. Trimming took 4 bases from V and 1 from J, leaving 8 bases between them. The CDR3 covers 14 residues. CDR3 DNA: TGTGCCAGCAGTGTCGCAGGCAGCAATCAGCCCCAGCATTTT. Translation: CASSVAGSNQPQHF.

V usage is TRBV18 and J usage is TRBJ1-4, with 9 positions matching TRBD1. CDR1 KGHSH and CDR2 LQKENI come from the germline V gene. The trim removed 6 bases at V and 8 bases at J, leaving 7 bases unmatched. There are 14 residues in the CDR3. CDR3 protein: CASSPGQGYEKLFF. As DNA, the CDR3 is TGTGCCAGCTCGCCGGGACAGGGATACGAAAAACTGTTTTTT.

This clone was observed a few times. The J gene is TRBJ2-3, the V gene TRBV7-2; a weak D match, TRBD1 (5 bases). Germline CDR1 and CDR2: SGHTA and FQGNSA. The V end lost 2 bases, the J end lost 4 bases, and 13 bases lay between the germline ends. CDR3 length: 15 residues. In DNA form, the CDR3 reads TGTGCCAGCAGCTTATACGGTGAAGGGGCAGATACGCAGTATTTT. This codes for CASSLYGEGADTQYF. Variable domain in full (rest from reference TRBV7-2 and TRBJ2-3): GAGVSQSPSNKVTEKGKDVELRCDPISGHTALYWYRQSLGQGLEFLIYFQGNSAPDKSGLPSDRFSAERTGGSVSTLTIQRTQQEDSAVYLCASSLYGEGADTQYFGPGTRLTVL.

This chain connects TRBV28 to TRBJ2-1; 9 bases line up with TRBD1. The CDR3 consists of 14 residues. From germline, CDR1 is MDHEN and CDR2 SYDVKM. J gave up 12 bases and V 3 bases, and 9 bases lay outside the gene matches. CDR3 loop: CASSFLDRGSTQFF. The CDR3 DNA is TGTGCCAGCAGTTTCTTGGACAGGGGATCCACGCAGTTCTTC.

The chain recombines TRBV9 with TRBJ2-1; TRBD2 matches at 15 bases. Germline loops: CDR1 SGDLS, CDR2 YYNGEE. The CDR3 covers 15 residues. V dropped 7 bases and J dropped 9; count of bases not matched to a gene: 8. CDR3 sequence (DNA): TGTGCCAGCGGGGGACTAGCGGGAGGTGGTGCTGAGCAGTTCTTC. Translated, it gives CASGGLAGGGAEQFF.

This clone showed up just once. The chain recombines TRBV7-9 with TRBJ2-7; TRBD2 matches 14 bases. There are 16 residues in the CDR3. CDR1 SEHNR and CDR2 FQNEAQ come from the germline V gene (reference sequence). The V segment lost 4 bases and the J segment 6 bases; nucleotides outside the gene matches: 8. CDR3 region: CASSSRLAGGFLEQYF. In DNA form, the CDR3 reads TGTGCCAGCAGCTCTAGACTAGCGGGAGGGTTCCTCGAGCAGTACTTC.

V usage is TRBV9 and J usage is TRBJ2-7; 8 bases align to TRBD1. Germline CDR1 and CDR2: SGDLS and YYNGEE. Losses at the gene ends were 2 bases for V and 2 bases for J; bases not matched to a gene: 6. The CDR3 has 15 residues. CDR3 DNA: TGTGCCAGCAGCGTCAAGGACAGGGACACCTACGAGCAGTACTTC. Its protein is CASSVKDRDTYEQYF.

The genes are TRBV6-5 and TRBJ1-1; TRBD1 matches at 8 bases. The CDR3 totals 14 residues. Germline V gene data show CDR1 as MNHEY and CDR2 as SVGAGI. The trim removed 6 bases at V and 4 bases at J, leaving 7 bases unmatched. CDR3 DNA: TGTGCCAGCAGATTAATAGGGACAGGCACTGAAGCTTTCTTT. Translating gives CASRLIGTGTEAFF.

The V call is TRBV25-1, the J call TRBJ2-3; 7 nucleotides line up with TRBD1. The CDR3 is 16 amino acids. V lost 2 bases, J lost 3 bases, and 8 bases stayed unmatched. Germline loops: CDR1 MGHDK, CDR2 SYGVNS. The CDR3 DNA reads as TGTGCCAGCAGTGAAAGGGGGCAGTTGAGGACAGATACGCAGTATTTT. Amino acid sequence: CASSERGQLRTDTQYF.

This chain links TRBV11-3 with TRBJ2-1, with TRBD2 as a possible D gene (5 bases). There are 15 residues in the CDR3. Germline CDR1 and CDR2: SGHNT and YENEEA. V shed 5 bases and J shed 0 bases, with 11 bases lying between them. CDR3 residues: CASSVAEVSYNEQFF. CDR3 coding DNA: TGTGCCAGCAGCGTCGCGGAGGTCTCCTACAATGAGCAGTTCTTC. The complete variable domain, with remaining parts taken from reference TRBV11-3 and TRBJ2-1, reads EAGVVQSPRYKIIEKKQPVAFWCNPISGHNTLYWYLQNLGQGPELLIRYENEEAVDDSQLPKDRFSAERLKGVDSTLKIQPAELGDSAVYLCASSVAEVSYNEQFFGPGTRLTVL.

For the CDR3, the DNA is TGCGCCAGCAGCTCCCGTGGCGGTAGCGGGGGGCCTGGTGAGCAGTTCTTC. This translates into CASSSRGGSGGPGEQFF. The V gene is TRBV5-1, the J gene TRBJ2-1; 10 nucleotides line up with TRBD2. The CDR3 is 17 amino acids. Germline CDR1 reads SGHRS; CDR2 reads YFSETQ. V dropped 3 bases and J dropped 9; count of bases not matched to a gene: 15.

J is TRBJ2-5 and V is TRBV28, with a tentative D call TRBD1 (6 bases). This CDR3 has 15 residues. The germline V gene encodes CDR1 MDHEN and CDR2 SYDVKM. Trimming took 6 bases from V and 7 from J, leaving 21 bases between them. CDR3 in DNA: TGTGCCAGCAGCGGAAGGGACACCGCGAGTTGGACCCAGTACTTC. Protein: CASSGRDTASWTQYF.

The genes are TRBV5-1 and TRBJ2-3, with D hard to call. The CDR3 consists of 15 residues. Trimming shortened V by 4 bases and J by 0 bases, and 12 bases separated the two germline ends. Germline V lookup: CDR1 SGHRS, CDR2 YFSETQ. The CDR3 region has the DNA TGCGCCAGCAGCCCCCCGGTCCGAAGCACAGATACGCAGTATTTT. Protein: CASSPPVRSTDTQYF.

V gene TRBV2 combines with J gene TRBJ2-4; TRBD1 agrees at 7 bases. CDR3 length: 14 residues. V lost 8 bases, J lost 7 bases, and 11 bases stayed unmatched. CDR1 and CDR2 (germline): SNHLY, FYNNEI. CDR3 amino acids: CASGTDRARNIQYF. In nucleotides, the CDR3 is TGTGCCAGCGGGACCGACAGGGCTCGGAACATTCAGTACTTC.

The V and J genes are TRBV10-3 and TRBJ2-1; tentatively, D is TRBD1 (6 bases). This CDR3 is 14 amino acids long. V lost 7 bases and J lost 2, with 12 bases in between. Germline lookup yields CDR1 ENHRY and CDR2 SYGVKD. The CDR3 reads CAIKTRGTYNEQFF. CDR3 DNA sequence: TGTGCCATCAAGACCAGGGGTACCTACAATGAGCAGTTCTTC.

The chain carries TRBV7-9 and TRBJ1-4; D call uncertain. Germline values: CDR1 SEHNR, CDR2 FQNEAQ (reference sequence). Between the trimmed V and J ends, which lost 1 base and 4 bases, there was a span of 13 bases. CDR3 length: 16 amino acids. CDR3 sequence reads: CASSLGPGIGNEKLFF. In DNA form, the CDR3 reads TGTGCCAGCAGCTTAGGTCCGGGTATCGGTAATGAAAAACTGTTTTTT.

V and J are TRBV7-3 and TRBJ2-3, with 9 bases lining up with TRBD2. Unmatched junction bases numbered 4, after V lost 2 bases and J lost 4 bases. The CDR3 spans 15 residues. Germline V CDR1 and CDR2: SGHTA, FQGTGA. CDR3 region: CASSLRGGAPDTQYF. CDR3 coding DNA: TGTGCCAGCAGCTTACGCGGGGGGGCCCCAGATACGCAGTATTTT.

This chain connects TRBV19 to TRBJ2-1; 12 positions agree with TRBD2. The V gene end was trimmed by 5 bases and the J gene end by 4 bases; junction bases not matched to a gene: 3. Germline V CDR1 and CDR2: LNHDA, SQIVND (reference sequence). The CDR3 length is 15 residues. CDR3 nucleotides: TGTGCCAGTAGTCCACTAGCGGGGGGTTACAATGAGCAGTTCTTC. Its translation: CASSPLAGGYNEQFF.